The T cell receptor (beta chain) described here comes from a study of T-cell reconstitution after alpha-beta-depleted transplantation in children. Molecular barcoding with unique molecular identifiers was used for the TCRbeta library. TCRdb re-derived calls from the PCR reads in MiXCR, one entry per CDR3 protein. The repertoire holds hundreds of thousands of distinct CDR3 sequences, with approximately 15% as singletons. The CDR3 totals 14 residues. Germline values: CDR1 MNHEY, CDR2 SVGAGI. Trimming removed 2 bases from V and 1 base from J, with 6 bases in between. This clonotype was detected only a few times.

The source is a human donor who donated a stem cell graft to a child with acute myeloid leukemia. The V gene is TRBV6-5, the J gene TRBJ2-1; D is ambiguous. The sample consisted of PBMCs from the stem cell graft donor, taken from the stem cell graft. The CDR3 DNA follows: TGTGCCAGCAGTTACGCGGAATCCTACAATGAGCAGTTCTTC. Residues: CASSYAESYNEQFF.